A single sample is the source of the 30 T cell receptor beta chains below, sequenced in a study of blood T cell repertoires in COVID-19. Using immunoSEQ multiplex PCR, the repertoire was profiled, and TCRdb retains in-frame clones only, with some absent. Here the sample spans about 220,000 clones, around 81% being singletons. Input material: peripheral blood. These TCRs come from a woman aged 70-85 years with acute or convalescent COVID-19.

This chain joins TRBV7-2 and TRBJ2-7; 12 bases fit TRBD2. Per germline, CDR1 SGHTA and CDR2 FQGNSA. The trim removed 5 bases at V and 7 bases at J, leaving 12 bases unmatched. The CDR3 loop spans 16 amino acids. The CDR3 loop is CASSPRASGGVGEQYF. CDR3 in DNA: TGTGCCAGCAGCCCCAGGGCTAGCGGGGGGGTAGGGGAGCAGTACTTC.

CDR3 nucleotide sequence: TGTGCCTGGAGTGTACGCGGGGGCGCAAGTCAGCCCCAGCATTTT. It encodes CAWSVRGGASQPQHF. V and J are TRBV30 and TRBJ1-5, with a possible D match to TRBD1 (6 bases). V was clipped by 0 bases and J by 6 bases, with 15 bases between them. CDR1 is GTSNPN, CDR2 SVGIG, per germline (reference sequence). This CDR3 contains 15 residues. Filled out from reference TRBV30 and TRBJ1-5, the complete variable domain reads SQTIHQWPATLVQPVGSPLSLECTVEGTSNPNLYWYRQAAGRGLQLLFYSVGIGQISSEVPQNLSASRPQDRQFILSSKKLLLSDSGFYLCAWSVRGGASQPQHFGDGTRLSIL.

The gene calls are TRBV5-8 and TRBJ2-7, with TRBD1 matching over 10 bases. Germline CDR1 reads SGHTS; CDR2 reads YDEGEE. The CDR3 is made up of 15 amino acids. The ends lost 0 bases at V and 2 bases at J; junction bases unmatched: 2. The CDR3 DNA reads as TGTGCCAGCAGCTTGGCCGGGACAGGGGCCTACGAGCAGTACGTC. The encoded protein is CASSLAGTGAYEQYV.

V is TRBV18 and J is TRBJ1-1; 10 bases align to TRBD1. The CDR3 is 19 amino acids. The germline gives CDR1 KGHSH, CDR2 LQKENI. The V and J ends lost 4 bases and 0 bases, in that order; junction bases with no gene match: 14. CDR3 coding DNA: TGTGCCAGCTCACTTCAAGACCCGGGACAGGGGAATATGAACACTGAAGCTTTCTTT. This sequence encodes CASSLQDPGQGNMNTEAFF.

With regard to this clone: Other DNA variants within this sample encode the same CDR3. The rearrangement links TRBV5-1 to TRBJ1-6, with a tentative D call TRBD1 (6 bases). The length of the CDR3 is 14 residues. Trimming took 4 bases from V and 7 from J, leaving 12 bases between them. CDR1 is SGHRS, CDR2 YFSETQ, per germline. CDR3 sequence reads: CASSPGQQNSPLHF. The CDR3 region has the DNA TGCGCCAGCAGCCCAGGACAGCAGAATTCACCCCTCCACTTT.

The gene calls are TRBV21-1 and TRBJ2-7; the table's D gene call, TRBD2, was not cross checked with the DNA. TRBV21-1 is marked as a pseudogene. The CDR3 spans 19 residues. The CDR3 region is CASSKGQHGLAGVSYEQYV. CDR3 DNA sequence: TGTGCCAGCAGCAAAGGACAACATGGGCTAGCGGGGGTTTCCTACGAGCAGTACGTC.

The chain links TRBV5-1 to TRBJ1-3; D gene uncertain. Deletions cut 4 bases from V and 1 base from J, with 12 bases between. The germline V gene has CDR1 SGHRS and CDR2 YFSETQ. The CDR3 is 15 amino acids. Written as DNA, the CDR3 is TGCGCCAGCAGCGTGAACGGAGGGTCTGGAAACACCATATATTTT. Its protein is CASSVNGGSGNTIYF.

V is TRBV24-1 and J is TRBJ2-7; 9 bases are shared with TRBD1. The CDR3 sequence is 15 residues long. J was trimmed by 2 bases and V by 7 bases; bases with no gene match: 8. Per germline, CDR1 KGHDR and CDR2 SFDVKD. The CDR3 region is CATSSTRDRAYEQYF. The DNA for the CDR3 is TGTGCCACCAGCTCCACCCGGGACAGGGCCTACGAGCAGTACTTC.

This chain joins TRBV7-9 and TRBJ2-3; 7 bases align to TRBD1. Trimming cost V 10 bases and J 0 bases; bases outside gene matches: 7. This CDR3 is built from 14 residues. Germline CDR1 and CDR2: SEHNR and FQNEAQ (reference sequence). DNA of the CDR3: TGTGCCACCATTCGGACAGGCAGCACAGATACGCAGTATTTT. Protein product: CATIRTGSTDTQYF.

V is TRBV6-1 and J is TRBJ2-3, with TRBD2 as a possible D gene (6 bases). V was cut by 3 bases and J by 4 bases, with 11 bases left in between. Germline CDR1 MNHNS, CDR2 SASEGT. This CDR3 region has 14 residues. The CDR3 is CASSDTSGADTQYF. CDR3 nucleotide sequence: TGTGCCAGCAGTGACACCTCGGGGGCAGATACGCAGTATTTT.

The rearrangement links TRBV7-2 to TRBJ2-7; no firm D call. Germline assignment: CDR1 SGHTA and CDR2 FQGNSA. The CDR3 is made up of 14 amino acids. Between the trimmed V and J ends, which lost 2 bases and 0 bases, there was a span of 8 bases. The CDR3 spells CASSLTSYSYEQYF. As DNA, the CDR3 is TGTGCCAGCAGCTTAACATCATACTCCTACGAGCAGTACTTC.

The chain couples TRBV5-1 to TRBJ1-3, with 10 bases matching TRBD1. The CDR3 runs 14 residues. The germline V gene has CDR1 SGHRS and CDR2 YFSETQ. J gave up 4 bases and V 7 bases, and 5 bases lay outside the gene matches. The CDR3 coding sequence is TGCGCCAGCGCGACAGGGGGCGGCGGAAACACCATATATTTT. Residues: CASATGGGGNTIYF. The whole variable domain, filled in from reference TRBV5-1 and TRBJ1-3, reads KAGVTQTPRYLIKTRGQQVTLSCSPISGHRSVSWYQQTPGQGLQFLFEYFSETQRNKGNFPGRFSGRQFSNSRSEMNVSTLELGDSALYLCASATGGGGNTIYFGEGSWLTVV.

In this sample, this clone turned up once. The chain links TRBV7-2 to TRBJ2-5, with D tentatively TRBD1 (5 bases). CDR1 and CDR2 from the germline V gene are SGHTA and FQGNSA. The CDR3 spans 15 residues. With 1 base removed from V and 4 bases from J, the gap between germline ends came to 13 bases. CDR3 nucleotide sequence: TGTGCCAGCAGCTTAGTCCTCCTTAGGGGAGAGACCCAGTACTTC. Amino acid sequence: CASSLVLLRGETQYF.

The chain links TRBV29-1 to TRBJ2-6; TRBD1 matches at 7 bases. The ends lost 7 bases at V and 4 bases at J; junction bases unmatched: 7. CDR3 length: 14 amino acids. Per germline, CDR1 SQVTM and CDR2 ANQGSEA. CDR3 protein: CSAETGPGANVLTF. As DNA, the CDR3 is TGCAGCGCTGAGACAGGGCCCGGGGCCAACGTCCTGACTTTC.

The rearrangement links TRBV5-5 to TRBJ1-3, with D perhaps matching TRBD1 (5 bases). The V gene lost 3 bases and the J gene lost 0 bases, with 10 bases spanning the gap. Germline-derived CDR1 and CDR2 are SGHKS and YYEKEE (reference sequence). The length of the CDR3 is 15 residues. The chain's CDR3 is CASSSGTNSGNTIYF. For the CDR3, the DNA is TGTGCCAGCAGCTCCGGGACTAACTCTGGAAACACCATATATTTT. The full variable domain, rest sourced from reference TRBV5-5 and TRBJ1-3, is DAGVTQSPTHLIKTRGQQVTLRCSPISGHKSVSWYQQVLGQGPQFIFQYYEKEERGRGNFPDRFSARQFPNYSSELNVNALLLGDSALYLCASSSGTNSGNTIYFGEGSWLTVV.

CDR3 amino acids: CASSATGSGNTIYF. CDR3 DNA sequence: TGTGCCAGCAGCGCGACAGGGTCTGGAAACACCATATATTTT. The chain uses TRBV7-2 and TRBJ1-3; 7 positions agree with TRBD1. There are 14 residues in the CDR3. J was trimmed by 1 base and V by 5 bases; bases with no gene match: 2. Germline V gene lookup returns CDR1 SGHTA and CDR2 FQGNSA.

The chain employs TRBV5-4 and TRBJ2-5, with 7 bases matching TRBD2. With 4 bases clipped from V and 2 bases from J, the junction kept 2 bases outside the gene matches. The germline V gene encodes CDR1 SGHNT and CDR2 YYREEE (reference sequence). The CDR3 spans 13 residues. CDR3 protein: CASSPGLQETQYF. CDR3 bases: TGTGCCAGCAGCCCGGGACTACAAGAGACCCAGTACTTC.

V gene TRBV3-1 (or the pseudogene TRBV3-2) combines with J gene TRBJ2-3; 9 nucleotides match TRBD2. Germline V gene lookup returns CDR1 LGHDT and CDR2 YNNKEL (reference sequence). This CDR3 has 17 residues. Trimming removed 3 bases from V and 4 bases from J; junction bases left unmatched: 11. The CDR3 DNA reads as TGTGCCAGCAGCCAGCGCGGACGCGGGGGGGCTTCAGATACGCAGTATTTT. The encoded protein is CASSQRGRGGASDTQYF.

This rearrangement joins TRBV9 to TRBJ2-7; TRBD2 aligns across 7 bases. This CDR3 has 15 amino acids. Trimming cost V 2 bases and J 0 bases; bases outside gene matches: 5. The germline CDR1 and CDR2 sequences are SGDLS and YYNGEE. DNA of the CDR3: TGTGCCAGCAGCGTTACCGGGACTAACTCCTACGAGCAGTACTTC. This encodes CASSVTGTNSYEQYF.

This chain's CDR3 is CASSLSGAIGTDTQYF. The DNA for the CDR3 is TGCGCCAGCAGCTTGTCAGGGGCCATTGGCACAGATACGCAGTATTTT. J is TRBJ2-3 and V is TRBV5-1, with D tentatively TRBD1 (6 bases). V was shortened by 1 base and J by 1 base, with 13 bases between the two germline ends. The CDR3 totals 16 residues. Germline values: CDR1 SGHRS, CDR2 YFSETQ.

V is TRBV12-3 or TRBV12-4 and J is TRBJ1-6; D unresolved. The V gene lost 3 bases and the J gene lost 6 bases, with 6 bases spanning the gap. The CDR3 has 13 residues. CDR3 in amino acids: CASSFGVNSPLHF. The CDR3 DNA sequence: TGTGCCAGCAGTTTTGGAGTTAATTCACCCCTCCACTTT.

The chain combines TRBV5-8 with TRBJ2-1, with D maybe TRBD1 (6 bases). V was clipped by 4 bases and J by 0 bases, with 14 bases between them. CDR3 length: 16 residues. Germline lookup yields CDR1 SGHTS and CDR2 YDEGEE. The chain's CDR3 is CASSPRDTGSYNEQFF. The CDR3 nucleotides are TGTGCCAGCAGCCCTCGGGACACTGGCTCCTACAATGAGCAGTTCTTC. The complete variable domain, with remaining parts taken from reference TRBV5-8 and TRBJ2-1, reads EAGVTQSPTHLIKTRGQQATLRCSPISGHTSVYWYQQALGLGLQFLLWYDEGEERNRGNFPPRFSGRQFPNYSSELNVNALELEDSALYLCASSPRDTGSYNEQFFGPGTRLTVL.

CDR3 coding DNA: TGTGCCAGCAGTGAAAAGACAGTTGTTGAAAAACTGTTTTTT. This sequence encodes CASSEKTVVEKLFF. The chain recombines TRBV2 with TRBJ1-4; D possibly corresponds to TRBD1 (5 bases). Germline-derived CDR1 and CDR2 are SNHLY and FYNNEI. V lost 2 bases and J lost 7, with 11 bases in between. This CDR3 spans 14 amino acids.

This rearrangement joins TRBV9 to TRBJ2-1; TRBD2 aligns across 9 bases. Germline CDR1 and CDR2: SGDLS and YYNGEE. Trimming took 3 bases from V and 4 from J; bases not matched to a gene: 5. CDR3 size: 15 residues. The CDR3 DNA follows: TGTGCCAGCAGCGAGAGCGGGGGGCAGTACAATGAGCAGTTCTTC. It codes for CASSESGGQYNEQFF.

The chain uses TRBV5-1 and TRBJ2-1; 14 nucleotides match TRBD2. This CDR3 is built from 16 residues. V trimming: 4 bases; J trimming: 5 bases; junction bases outside the gene matches: 5. From germline, CDR1 is SGHRS and CDR2 YFSETQ. CDR3 sequence (DNA): TGCGCCAGCAGCCCTCGACTAGCGGGGGGGGACAATGAGCAGTTCTTC. Translated, it gives CASSPRLAGGDNEQFF.

This clone was counted a few times. The chain links TRBV13 to TRBJ1-5, with 10 nucleotides matching TRBD1. The CDR3 loop spans 15 amino acids. Germline V gene lookup returns CDR1 PRHDT and CDR2 FYEKMQ (reference sequence). V lost 5 bases and J lost 3; bases outside the gene matches: 4. The CDR3 DNA reads as TGTGCCAGCAGCAGAGGGACAGGGGCCAATCAGCCCCAGCATTTT. Encoded protein: CASSRGTGANQPQHF.

The chain is built from TRBV7-8 and TRBJ2-3; perhaps TRBD2 as D (5 bases). V was clipped by 5 bases and J by 4 bases, with 7 bases between them. Germline V gene data show CDR1 as SGHVS and CDR2 as FQNEAQ. The CDR3 is made up of 12 amino acids. The DNA of the CDR3 is TGTGCCAGCAGCCCGGGGTCAGATACGCAGTATTTT. Translated: CASSPGSDTQYF.

This clone was counted a single time. The CDR3 DNA sequence: TGTGCCACCAGCCTCCAGTTCACTGAGCAGTTCTTC. Translating gives CATSLQFTEQFF. The J gene is TRBJ2-1, the V gene TRBV15; D call uncertain. V was clipped by 5 bases and J by 9 bases, with 11 bases between them. Germline-derived CDR1 and CDR2 are LNHNV and YYDKDF (reference sequence). There are 12 residues in the CDR3.

The chain recombines TRBV5-1 with TRBJ2-2, with 9 bases matching TRBD1. There are 15 residues in the CDR3. Germline V gene data show CDR1 as SGHRS and CDR2 as YFSETQ. V was pared by 4 bases and J by 3 bases, with 4 bases of the junction left unmatched. The DNA for the CDR3 is TGCGCCAGCAGCGTGGGACAGGGTTACACCGGGGAGCTGTTTTTT. This codes for CASSVGQGYTGELFF.

V usage is TRBV5-8 and J usage is TRBJ2-4, with 9 positions matching TRBD1. V lost 2 bases to trimming and J lost 1 base; unmatched junction nucleotides: 1. The CDR3 is 15 amino acids. CDR1 and CDR2 from the germline V gene are SGHTS and YDEGEE. In nucleotides, the CDR3 is TGTGCCAGCAGCTTCGGGACAGGGGCCAAAAACATTCAGTACTTC. Encoded protein: CASSFGTGAKNIQYF.